These 24 T cell receptor beta chains originate from one sample sequenced in a study of blood T cell repertoires in COVID-19. The method was immunoSEQ multiplex PCR; TCRdb's version includes in-frame clones alone and lacks a portion of them. The top ten clones hold 0.97% of a sample with 300,000 to 500,000 clones, 88% of them seen once. Input material: PBMCs or T cells enriched from blood (not recorded which). The receptors derive from a woman in her twenties or thirties with acute COVID-19.

The rearrangement uses TRBV6-1 and TRBJ2-3; 16 positions match TRBD2. The CDR3 is made up of 19 amino acids. The V segment lost 4 bases and the J segment 1 base; nucleotides outside the gene matches: 8. Germline loops: CDR1 MNHNS, CDR2 SASEGT. In DNA form, the CDR3 reads TGTGCCAGCAGTGCACCGGGACTAGCGGGGGGGCTGGGCACAGATACGCAGTATTTT. Its protein product is CASSAPGLAGGLGTDTQYF.

The chain links TRBV3-1 (or the pseudogene TRBV3-2) to TRBJ2-6, with a possible D match to TRBD2 (5 bases). This CDR3 has 15 residues. CDR1 LGHDT and CDR2 YNNKEL come from the germline V gene (reference sequence). The germline V and J ends were trimmed by 4 bases and 9 bases, with 16 bases remaining between them. The CDR3 DNA sequence: TGTGCCAGCAGCCCACGGGGAACTCTAGGCAACGTCCTGACTTTC. Translation gives CASSPRGTLGNVLTF.

This clone was counted a few times. The chain carries TRBV6-1 and TRBJ2-1; 9 bases are shared with TRBD1. The ends lost 4 bases at V and 1 base at J; junction bases unmatched: 2. Per germline, CDR1 MNHNS and CDR2 SASEGT. The CDR3 has 15 residues. CDR3 DNA: TGTGCCAGCAGTGTTGGACAGGGGTCCTACAATGAGCAGTTCTTC. Protein product: CASSVGQGSYNEQFF.

The chain uses TRBV28 and TRBJ2-3; TRBD2 aligns across 8 bases. CDR1 is MDHEN and CDR2 is SYDVKM in the germline V gene. The V and J ends lost 6 bases and 0 bases, in that order; junction bases with no gene match: 8. This CDR3 has 16 amino acids. The CDR3 nucleotides read TGTGCCAGCAGCCGCCCCAGCGGGGGCAGCACAGATACGCAGTATTTT. Amino acids: CASSRPSGGSTDTQYF.

This clone was seen just once. The rearrangement uses TRBV30 and TRBJ1-1; D is undetermined. The CDR3 is 15 residues long. Trimming stripped 0 bases from V and 9 bases from J, with 20 bases between. Looked up from germline, CDR1 is GTSNPN and CDR2 is SVGIG (reference sequence). The CDR3 DNA reads as TGTGCCTGGAGTGTCCGGGGTTCGAGGTCGCTGAAAGCTTTCTTT. It codes for CAWSVRGSRSLKAFF. Combining the CDR3 with reference TRBV30 and TRBJ1-1 gives the whole variable domain SQTIHQWPATLVQPVGSPLSLECTVEGTSNPNLYWYRQAAGRGLQLLFYSVGIGQISSEVPQNLSASRPQDRQFILSSKKLLLSDSGFYLCAWSVRGSRSLKAFFGQGTRLTVV.

V is TRBV3-1 (or the pseudogene TRBV3-2) and J is TRBJ2-1; D ambiguous. Germline V gene lookup returns CDR1 LGHDT and CDR2 YNNKEL (reference sequence). This CDR3 is 12 amino acids long. The V end lost 1 base, the J end lost 6 bases, and 4 bases lay between the germline ends. This CDR3 is CASSQAVNEQFF. Here the CDR3 DNA reads TGTGCCAGCAGCCAAGCCGTCAATGAGCAGTTCTTC.

Written as DNA, the CDR3 is TGTGCCAGCAGCTTAGTACTAGCGGGGAACACCGGGGAGCTGTTTTTT. Encoded protein: CASSLVLAGNTGELFF. This chain connects TRBV7-8 to TRBJ2-2; 9 bases align to TRBD2. The CDR3 is 16 amino acids. Germline CDR1 reads SGHVS; CDR2 reads FQNEAQ. After removal of 1 base from V and 1 base from J, the junction contained 1 base not matched to a gene.

As to this clone: Other DNA sequences in the sample encode the same CDR3. The rearrangement joins TRBV11-1 to TRBJ2-1, with D possibly TRBD1 on 5 matching bases. Germline V CDR1 and CDR2: SGHAT, FQDESV (reference sequence). The CDR3 is made up of 15 amino acids. V lost 1 base, J lost 0 bases, and 7 bases lay in between. For the CDR3, the DNA is TGTGCCAGCAGCTTAGGAAGGGGCTCCTACAATGAGCAGTTCTTC. Its protein product is CASSLGRGSYNEQFF.

This clone was counted a few times. The chain employs TRBV3-1 (or the pseudogene TRBV3-2) and TRBJ2-7; 10 nucleotides agree with TRBD2. The V gene end was trimmed by 0 bases and the J gene end by 2 bases; junction bases not matched to a gene: 4. This CDR3 has 16 amino acids. Germline CDR1 is LGHDT and CDR2 is YNNKEL (reference sequence). CDR3 DNA: TGTGCCAGCAGCCAAGACTATACTAGCGGGGCCTACGAGCAGTACTTC. Translating gives CASSQDYTSGAYEQYF.

V is TRBV27 and J is TRBJ1-6; TRBD1 matches at 11 bases. CDR1 MNHEY and CDR2 SMNVEV come from the germline V gene (reference sequence). CDR3 length equals 17 residues. Unmatched junction bases numbered 9, after V lost 2 bases and J lost 9 bases. The CDR3: CASSLPDWTGGGSPLHF. The CDR3 nucleotides are TGTGCCAGCAGTTTACCTGATTGGACAGGGGGCGGTTCACCCCTCCACTTT.

The chain joins TRBV20-1 to TRBJ2-7, with 7 bases that match TRBD1. The CDR3 has 14 residues. Germline assignment: CDR1 DFQATT and CDR2 SNEGSKA (reference sequence). The junction had 11 bases not matched to a gene; V was cut back by 3 bases and J by 6 bases. The CDR3 region is CSASLRGTGVEQYF. The CDR3 coding sequence is TGCAGTGCTAGTCTTCGGGGAACAGGGGTCGAGCAGTACTTC.

The V call is TRBV2, the J call TRBJ2-3; weak D call: TRBD1 (6 bases). The CDR3 is 14 amino acids. The germline V and J ends were trimmed by 4 bases and 3 bases, with 11 bases remaining between them. CDR1 SNHLY and CDR2 FYNNEI come from the germline V gene. The CDR3, as DNA: TGTGCCAGCAGTGCCGCCAGGGGAACAGATACGCAGTATTTT. It codes for CASSAARGTDTQYF.

Turning to this clone: The sample contains more than one DNA sequence encoding this CDR3. V and J are TRBV7-2 and TRBJ2-1; 7 positions agree with TRBD2. CDR3 size: 16 residues. Trimming removed 3 bases from V and 2 bases from J; junction bases left unmatched: 7. The germline V gene has CDR1 SGHTA and CDR2 FQGNSA. This chain's CDR3 is CASSLGTSGTYNEQFF. The DNA for the CDR3 is TGTGCCAGCAGCTTGGGGACCAGCGGGACCTACAATGAGCAGTTCTTC.

This chain links TRBV5-1 with TRBJ1-1; 9 bases line up with TRBD1. Trimming cost V 3 bases and J 3 bases; bases outside gene matches: 0. The CDR3 spans 13 residues. Germline V gene lookup returns CDR1 SGHRS and CDR2 YFSETQ. The CDR3 sequence is CASSWTGDTEAFF. CDR3 DNA: TGCGCCAGCAGCTGGACAGGGGACACTGAAGCTTTCTTT.

The J gene is TRBJ2-5, the V gene TRBV5-1; TRBD1 agrees at 10 bases. Unmatched junction bases numbered 6, after V lost 3 bases and J lost 1 base. The germline V gene encodes CDR1 SGHRS and CDR2 YFSETQ. The CDR3 runs to 16 residues. Written as DNA, the CDR3 is TGCGCCAGCAGCTCCGGGACAGGGGATCCCCAAGAGACCCAGTACTTC. Translation gives CASSSGTGDPQETQYF. The full variable domain, rest sourced from reference TRBV5-1 and TRBJ2-5, is KAGVTQTPRYLIKTRGQQVTLSCSPISGHRSVSWYQQTPGQGLQFLFEYFSETQRNKGNFPGRFSGRQFSNSRSEMNVSTLELGDSALYLCASSSGTGDPQETQYFGPGTRLLVL.

The J gene is TRBJ2-1, the V gene TRBV7-9; D is undetermined. Germline V gene data show CDR1 as SEHNR and CDR2 as FQNEAQ (reference sequence). V was trimmed by 11 bases and J by 5 bases, leaving 13 bases between them. This CDR3 has 12 residues. For the CDR3, the DNA is TGTGCCGGAACCGAGGTCCACAATGAGCAGTTCTTC. This translates into CAGTEVHNEQFF.

The genes are TRBV10-1 and TRBJ2-2; 8 bases agree with TRBD1. This CDR3 has 17 amino acids. CDR1 and CDR2 from the germline V gene are WNHNN and SYGVQD (reference sequence). The junction had 11 bases not matched to a gene; V was cut back by 7 bases and J by 1 base. CDR3 protein: CASTDRGGQGNTGELFF. Here the CDR3 DNA reads TGCGCCAGCACTGACAGGGGTGGACAGGGGAACACCGGGGAGCTGTTTTTT.

This chain links TRBV9 with TRBJ1-4; 7 bases line up with TRBD1. Germline V gives CDR1 SGDLS, CDR2 YYNGEE. The CDR3 length is 17 residues. The trim removed 4 bases at V and 0 bases at J, leaving 9 bases unmatched. DNA for the CDR3: TGTGCCAGCAGCCCCTGGGACAGTACCTCAACTAATGAAAAACTGTTTTTT. It yields the protein CASSPWDSTSTNEKLFF.

This sequence joins TRBV6-4 and TRBJ2-1, with D maybe TRBD2 (6 bases). Germline CDR1 MRHNA, CDR2 SNTAGT. The CDR3 is 14 residues long. V was pared by 2 bases and J by 11 bases, with 16 bases between. The CDR3 coding sequence is TGTGCCAGCAGTGACGGGGGGACGGCAATGAAGCAGTTCTTC. Its protein is CASSDGGTAMKQFF.

V usage is TRBV10-2 and J usage is TRBJ1-4; the match to TRBD1 covers 11 bases. Germline lookup yields CDR1 WSHSY and CDR2 SAAADI. The CDR3 is 17 residues long. Trimming removed 0 bases from V and 4 bases from J; junction bases left unmatched: 4. The CDR3 nucleotides are TGCGCCAGCAGTGAGTCGGACAGGGGGCTGGATAATGAAAAACTGTTTTTT. Translated, it gives CASSESDRGLDNEKLFF.

This chain joins TRBV7-2 and TRBJ2-5, with 11 bases lining up with TRBD1. The germline V gene encodes CDR1 SGHTA and CDR2 FQGNSA. This CDR3 has 16 amino acids. V lost 3 bases and J lost 4; bases outside the gene matches: 7. The CDR3 DNA reads TGTGCCAGCAGCTTGATTGCCGGGACAGGGGGAGAGACCCAGTACTTC. Translated: CASSLIAGTGGETQYF.

The chain carries TRBV7-2 and TRBJ2-1, with D possibly TRBD2 on 6 matching bases. V lost 3 bases, J lost 9 bases, and 12 bases lay in between. The CDR3 covers 13 residues. Germline V gene sequence: CDR1 SGHTA, CDR2 FQGNSA. DNA of the CDR3: TGTGCCAGCAGCTTTACGGGGGAGATTGAGCAGTTCTTC. This translates into CASSFTGEIEQFF.

The chain links TRBV5-1 to TRBJ2-3; 9 nucleotides agree with TRBD2. The V segment lost 5 bases and the J segment 3 bases; nucleotides outside the gene matches: 4. The CDR3 sequence is 14 residues long. Germline-derived CDR1 and CDR2 are SGHRS and YFSETQ. The CDR3 DNA is TGCGCCAGCAGGGCGGCGGGGGGGACAGATACGCAGTATTTT. As protein: CASRAAGGTDTQYF.

The chain employs TRBV7-2 and TRBJ2-1, with a possible D match to TRBD2 (7 bases). This CDR3 is 16 amino acids long. Trimming left V 0 bases short and J 5 bases short, with 14 bases between. Germline loops: CDR1 SGHTA, CDR2 FQGNSA. The CDR3 loop is CASSLAGGLQHNEQFF. The CDR3 DNA sequence: TGTGCCAGCAGCTTAGCGGGGGGGCTTCAACACAATGAGCAGTTCTTC.